The 22 T cell receptor beta chains reported below all come from one sample, sequenced in a study of T-cell reconstitution after alpha-beta-depleted transplantation in children. Preparation of the TCRbeta library involved a method that used unique molecular identifiers. Each CDR3 protein is one row after TCRdb ran MiXCR on the PCR reads. The sample includes about a million distinct CDR3 sequences, less than 30% of them seen just once. The sequencing used PBMCs, mostly from graft donor cells, collected 360 days after TCRalphabeta/CD19-depleted stem cell transplant. These receptors came from a boy in the first two years of life who had a stem cell transplant for SCID, so the T cells may come from the graft donor.

This chain uses TRBV7-6 with TRBJ2-3; TRBD2 matches at 8 bases. J was trimmed by 2 bases and V by 5 bases; bases with no gene match: 18. CDR3 size: 19 residues. The germline V gene has CDR1 SGHVS and CDR2 FNYEAQ. The CDR3 region has the DNA TGTGCCAGCAGCGTAGGGACCCCCCAGCGGGGGCTTCTCACAGATACGCAGTATTTT. Protein: CASSVGTPQRGLLTDTQYF.

V and J are TRBV6-1 and TRBJ1-6, with a possible D match to TRBD1 (5 bases). CDR1 and CDR2 (germline): MNHNS, SASEGT. The CDR3 contains 14 residues. DNA for the CDR3: TGTGGAGTCTCCCGGCAGGGCTCTAATTCACCCCTCCACTTT. This codes for CGVSRQGSNSPLHF.

The chain employs TRBV9 and TRBJ2-1; 9 bases are a match to TRBD2. The CDR3 sequence is 17 residues long. Germline V CDR1 and CDR2: SGDLS, YYNGEE. The J segment lost 3 bases and the V segment lost 1 base, leaving 8 bases of the junction unmatched. The CDR3 DNA is TGTGCCAGCAGCGTAAGACTAGCGGAGGGAAACTACAATGAGCAGTTCTTC. This translates into CASSVRLAEGNYNEQFF.

This clonotype has only a few counts. This rearrangement joins TRBV6-1 to TRBJ1-1; D is unclear. The CDR3 has 20 amino acids. Germline V lookup: CDR1 MNHNS, CDR2 SASEGT. The V and J ends lost 3 bases and 0 bases respectively, with 26 bases between them. DNA for the CDR3: TGTGCCAGCAGTGATGCGTGTTGTTGGACTCCCTACAAGATGAACACTGAAGCTTTCTTT. The encoded protein is CASSDACCWTPYKMNTEAFF.

In this sample, this clonotype turned up once. The V gene is TRBV18, the J gene TRBJ2-1; 9 bases are a match to TRBD1. V lost 6 bases and J lost 0; bases outside the gene matches: 9. The CDR3 totals 17 residues. Germline lookup yields CDR1 KGHSH and CDR2 LQKENI. The CDR3 DNA is TGTGCCAGCTCCAATCGACAGGGGGTTCGCTCCTACAATGAGCAGTTCTTC. Protein sequence: CASSNRQGVRSYNEQFF.

In this sample, this clonotype turned up a few times. V is TRBV7-8 and J is TRBJ2-3; 7 nucleotides line up with TRBD2. V lost 1 base, J lost 6 bases, and 10 bases stayed unmatched. From germline, CDR1 is SGHVS and CDR2 FQNEAQ. The CDR3 spans 16 residues. DNA of the CDR3: TGTGCCAGCAGCTTAGTGTTGGGGCGGGGGACCGATACGCAGTATTTT. Protein: CASSLVLGRGTDTQYF.

This rearrangement joins TRBV9 to TRBJ2-3; no firm D call. Germline V lookup: CDR1 SGDLS, CDR2 YYNGEE. The V end was cut by 0 bases, the J end by 0 bases, with 11 bases between. The CDR3 is made up of 16 amino acids. CDR3 nucleotide sequence: TGTGCCAGCAGCGTAGGTATTACCTATAGCACAGATACGCAGTATTTT. This gives the protein CASSVGITYSTDTQYF.

The V and J genes are TRBV12-2 and TRBJ2-3; TRBD2 reflects the table's D call only, with no check against the DNA. TRBV12-2 is annotated as a pseudogene. The CDR3 has 14 amino acids. The CDR3 loop reads CASRRAQEGDTQYF. For the CDR3, the DNA is TGTGCAAGCCGGAGGGCCCAGGAGGGAGATACGCAGTATTTT.

This clonotype turned up a few times. The chain uses TRBV5-1 and TRBJ2-1; TRBD2 aligns across 9 bases. CDR1 is SGHRS, CDR2 YFSETQ, per germline. The J segment lost 6 bases and the V segment lost 2 bases, leaving 12 bases of the junction unmatched. The CDR3 is 17 amino acids. The CDR3 nucleotides are TGCGCCAGCAGCTTTGGGAGCGGGGGGCCCCTATCCAATGAGCAGTTCTTC. Translating it yields CASSFGSGGPLSNEQFF.

This clonotype was counted only a few times. The chain has TRBV29-1 and TRBJ1-2, with D unclear. CDR3 length: 13 amino acids. With 2 bases removed from V and 0 bases from J, the gap between germline ends came to 7 bases. Germline V CDR1 and CDR2: SQVTM, ANQGSEA. The CDR3, as DNA: TGCAGCGTTGAATCGGCAGCTAACTATGGCTACACCTTC. Residues: CSVESAANYGYTF. The whole variable domain, remainder taken from reference TRBV29-1 and TRBJ1-2, is SAVISQKPSRDICQRGTSLTIQCQVDSQVTMMFWYRQQPGQSLTLIATANQGSEATYESGFVIDKFPISRPNLTFSTLTVSNMSPEDSSIYLCSVESAANYGYTFGSGTRLTVV.

This rearrangement joins TRBV29-1 to TRBJ1-4, with TRBD1 matching over 9 bases. The V gene end was trimmed by 5 bases and the J gene end by 7 bases; junction bases not matched to a gene: 8. The germline V gene encodes CDR1 SQVTM and CDR2 ANQGSEA. The CDR3 consists of 14 residues. CDR3 region: CSVLGQGKSEKLFF. CDR3 DNA sequence: TGCAGCGTTTTAGGACAGGGGAAAAGTGAAAAACTGTTTTTT.

This clonotype was found a few times. The junction and the germline gene differ at one end; a read error may be behind it. V and J are TRBV7-2 and TRBJ1-2; D remains ambiguous. The CDR3 is made up of 14 amino acids. The germline V gene encodes CDR1 SGHTA and CDR2 FQGNSA. The CDR3 reads CASSLGEGLHGYTF. CDR3 DNA: TGTGCCAGCAGCTTAGGGGAGGGCCTCCATGGGTACACCTTC.

This clonotype came up a few times. The J gene is TRBJ2-2, the V gene TRBV4-2; 7 nucleotides match TRBD2. The germline gives CDR1 LGHNA, CDR2 YNFKEQ. The length of the CDR3 is 15 residues. V lost 2 bases and J lost 5; bases outside the gene matches: 5. This CDR3 reads CASSQQRGRTGELFF. As DNA, the CDR3 is TGTGCCAGCAGCCAACAGCGGGGAAGGACCGGGGAGCTGTTTTTT.

The CDR3 is CASSLPRQVPEAFF. The CDR3 DNA is TGTGCCAGCAGCCTCCCCAGACAGGTCCCTGAAGCTTTCTTT. The J gene is TRBJ1-1, the V gene TRBV4-2; a weak D match, TRBD1 (6 bases). Germline values: CDR1 LGHNA, CDR2 YNFKEQ. The CDR3 has 14 amino acids. Trimming took off 4 bases at V and 6 bases at J, with 15 bases between the two ends.

The rearrangement joins TRBV12-3 or TRBV12-4 to TRBJ1-5; D not certain. CDR3 length equals 13 residues. V lost 6 bases and J lost 4, with 10 bases in between. As DNA, the CDR3 is TGTGCCAGCAGAGACCTCGCTAATCAGCCCCAGCATTTT. Translating gives CASRDLANQPQHF.

This clonotype was seen a few times. The chain employs TRBV20-1 and TRBJ2-3; 9 bases fit TRBD1. Germline assignment: CDR1 DFQATT and CDR2 SNEGSKA (reference sequence). V dropped 0 bases and J dropped 0; count of bases not matched to a gene: 4. This CDR3 is 16 amino acids long. The CDR3 is CSARDDRGASTDTQYF. The CDR3 region has the DNA TGCAGTGCTAGAGATGACAGGGGGGCTAGCACAGATACGCAGTATTTT.

There are many counts of this clonotype. This sequence joins TRBV4-2 and TRBJ2-5; D unclear. CDR3 length: 14 amino acids. Germline CDR1 LGHNA, CDR2 YNFKEQ. Trimming took off 0 bases at V and 1 base at J, with 6 bases between the two ends. The CDR3 DNA reads TGTGCCAGCAGCCAAGAGGTAGTCCAAGAGACCCAGTACTTC. Its translation: CASSQEVVQETQYF.

The rearrangement uses TRBV29-1 and TRBJ1-1, with unresolved D. V was pared by 6 bases and J by 1 base, with 18 bases between. Germline-derived CDR1 and CDR2 are SQVTM and ANQGSEA. CDR3 length equals 15 residues. The CDR3 loop is CSVSTGISGNTEAFF. DNA for the CDR3: TGCAGCGTATCTACCGGGATCTCAGGGAACACTGAAGCTTTCTTT.

This clonotype was counted only a few times. The chain links TRBV7-3 to TRBJ2-2; 8 nucleotides match TRBD1. Looked up from germline, CDR1 is SGHTA and CDR2 is FQGTGA. The CDR3 is 15 amino acids. Trimming took 5 bases from V and 4 from J; bases not matched to a gene: 6. CDR3: CASSPDREGTGELFF. The CDR3 DNA reads as TGTGCCAGCAGCCCGGACAGGGAAGGCACCGGGGAGCTGTTTTTT.

This clonotype was observed a few times. This rearrangement joins TRBV28 to TRBJ2-6, with 9 positions matching TRBD1. The CDR3 is 18 residues long. Germline values: CDR1 MDHEN, CDR2 SYDVKM. The V segment lost 7 bases and the J segment 1 base; nucleotides outside the gene matches: 11. The CDR3 spells CASTSRQGVRSGANVLTF. CDR3 in DNA: TGTGCCAGCACTTCAAGACAGGGGGTCCGTTCTGGGGCCAACGTCCTGACTTTC.

This clonotype came up once. The chain uses TRBV4-1 and TRBJ2-2; D uncertain. With 2 bases removed from V and 3 bases from J, the gap between germline ends came to 10 bases. CDR1 MGHRA and CDR2 YSYEKL come from the germline V gene. The CDR3 has 15 residues. The CDR3 bases are TGCGCCAGCAGCCAATTGTGGTCATACACCGGGGAGCTGTTTTTT. Protein sequence: CASSQLWSYTGELFF.

The J gene is TRBJ2-1, the V gene TRBV7-2; TRBD1 or TRBD2 may be the D gene (5 bases each). The CDR3 covers 15 residues. V gave up 1 base and J gave up 6 bases, with 13 bases separating them. Germline lookup yields CDR1 SGHTA and CDR2 FQGNSA. CDR3 loop: CASSLGGNGINEQFF. CDR3 sequence (DNA): TGTGCCAGCAGCTTAGGGGGGAATGGGATCAATGAGCAGTTCTTC.